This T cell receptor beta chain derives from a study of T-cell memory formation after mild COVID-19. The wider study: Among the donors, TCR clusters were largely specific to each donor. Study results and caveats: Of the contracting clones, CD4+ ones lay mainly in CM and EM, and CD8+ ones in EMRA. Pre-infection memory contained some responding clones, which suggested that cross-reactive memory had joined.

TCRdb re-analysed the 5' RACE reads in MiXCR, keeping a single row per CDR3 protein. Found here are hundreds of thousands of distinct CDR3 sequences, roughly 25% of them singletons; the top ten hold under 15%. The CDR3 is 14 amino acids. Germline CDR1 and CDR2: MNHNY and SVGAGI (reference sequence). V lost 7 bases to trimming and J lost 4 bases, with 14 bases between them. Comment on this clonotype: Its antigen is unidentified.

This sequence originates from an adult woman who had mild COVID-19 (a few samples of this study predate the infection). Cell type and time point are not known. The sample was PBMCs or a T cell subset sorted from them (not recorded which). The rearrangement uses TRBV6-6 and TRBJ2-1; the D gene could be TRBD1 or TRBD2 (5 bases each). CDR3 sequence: CASTVRGPYNEQFF. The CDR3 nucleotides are TGTGCCAGCACCGTGAGGGGCCCATACAATGAGCAGTTCTTC.